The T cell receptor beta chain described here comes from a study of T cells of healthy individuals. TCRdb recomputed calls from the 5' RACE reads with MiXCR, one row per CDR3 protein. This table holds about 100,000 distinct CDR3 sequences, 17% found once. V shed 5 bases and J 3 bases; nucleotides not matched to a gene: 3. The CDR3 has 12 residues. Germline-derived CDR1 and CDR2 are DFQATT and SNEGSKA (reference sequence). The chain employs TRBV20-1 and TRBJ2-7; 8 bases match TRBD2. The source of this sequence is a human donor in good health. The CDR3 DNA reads TGCAGTGCTGGCGGGAGGAACTACGAGCAGTACTTC. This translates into CSAGGRNYEQYF.